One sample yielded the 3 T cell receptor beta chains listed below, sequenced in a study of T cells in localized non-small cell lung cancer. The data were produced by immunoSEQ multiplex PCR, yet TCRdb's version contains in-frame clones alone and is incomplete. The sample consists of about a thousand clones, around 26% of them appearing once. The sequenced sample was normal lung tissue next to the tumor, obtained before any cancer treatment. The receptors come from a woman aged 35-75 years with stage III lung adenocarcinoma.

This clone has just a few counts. CDR3 coding DNA: TGTGCCAGCAGCTTTAACCCCCCACAGTGGTGGGTCTATGGCTACACCTTC. It encodes CASSFNPPQWWVYGYTF. J is TRBJ1-2 and V is TRBV7-6; D unclear. There are 17 residues in the CDR3. The V end was cut by 3 bases, the J end by 4 bases, with 21 bases between. CDR1 is SGHVS, CDR2 FNYEAQ, per germline.

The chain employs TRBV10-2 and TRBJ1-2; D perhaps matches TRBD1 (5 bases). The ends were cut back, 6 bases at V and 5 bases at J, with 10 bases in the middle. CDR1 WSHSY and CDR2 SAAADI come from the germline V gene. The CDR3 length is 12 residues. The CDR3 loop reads CASRTDSYGYTF. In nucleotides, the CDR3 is TGCGCCAGCAGGACAGACAGTTATGGCTACACCTTC.

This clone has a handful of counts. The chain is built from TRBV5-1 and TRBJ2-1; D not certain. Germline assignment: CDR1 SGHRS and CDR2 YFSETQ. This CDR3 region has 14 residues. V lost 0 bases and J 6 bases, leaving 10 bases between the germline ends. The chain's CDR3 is CASSLGSSSNEQFF. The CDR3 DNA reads TGCGCCAGCAGCTTGGGGAGTAGTTCCAATGAGCAGTTCTTC.